This record covers a single TCR beta chain. Its antigen is not identified. V was cut by 0 bases and J by 10 bases, with 7 bases left in between. Germline V CDR1 and CDR2: LGHDT, YNNKEL (reference sequence). The CDR3 extends over 12 amino acids. This entry belongs to a study of blood T cells in healthy people across ages. Broader study findings: The lack of PBMC sorting stopped any conclusive naive versus antigen-experienced comparison. Age showed a roughly linear inverse relationship with TCR beta diversity per million T cells. The study regarded diversity estimates from one million T cells as underestimates.

Then a second PCR, running roughly 7 to 11 cycles, was carried out with a sample-barcoded 5' primer and a J-beta primer mix. TCRdb independently ran MiXCR on the 5' RACE reads; one entry per CDR3 protein. The top ten clones hold 10% to 15% of a sample with under 850,000 distinct CDR3 sequences, approximately 35% of them seen once. This receptor was taken from a man aged 18 to 29 in good health. The chain combines TRBV3-1 with TRBJ2-1, with D unclear. The sample taken for sequencing was blood. The CDR3 DNA reads TGTGCCAGCAGCCAAGATAGCAGGGAGCAGTTCTTC. Translated: CASSQDSREQFF.